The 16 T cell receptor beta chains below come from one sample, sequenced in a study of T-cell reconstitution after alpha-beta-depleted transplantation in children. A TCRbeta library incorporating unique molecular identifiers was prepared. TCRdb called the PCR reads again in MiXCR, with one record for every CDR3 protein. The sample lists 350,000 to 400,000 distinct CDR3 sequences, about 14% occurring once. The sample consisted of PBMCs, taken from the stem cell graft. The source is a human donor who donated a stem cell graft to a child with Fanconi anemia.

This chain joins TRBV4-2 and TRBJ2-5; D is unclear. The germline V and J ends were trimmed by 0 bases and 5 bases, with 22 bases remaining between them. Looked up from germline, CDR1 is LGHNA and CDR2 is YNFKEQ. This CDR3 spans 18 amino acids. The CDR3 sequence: CASSQDVWPRLGWETQYF. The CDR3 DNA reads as TGTGCCAGCAGCCAAGATGTTTGGCCGAGGCTGGGGTGGGAGACCCAGTACTTC.

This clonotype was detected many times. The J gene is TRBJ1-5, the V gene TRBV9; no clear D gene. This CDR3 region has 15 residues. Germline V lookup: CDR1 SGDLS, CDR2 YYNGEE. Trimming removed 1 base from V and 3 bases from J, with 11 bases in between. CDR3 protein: CASSVRADPNQPQHF. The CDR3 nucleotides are TGTGCCAGCAGCGTAAGGGCAGACCCCAATCAGCCCCAGCATTTT.

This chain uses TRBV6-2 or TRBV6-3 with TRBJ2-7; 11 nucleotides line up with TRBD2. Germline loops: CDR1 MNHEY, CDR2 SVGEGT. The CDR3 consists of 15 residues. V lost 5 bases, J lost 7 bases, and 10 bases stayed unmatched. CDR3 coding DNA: TGTGCCAGCAGTCCGTCCGCTAGCGGGAGGTGGGAGCAGTACTTC. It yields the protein CASSPSASGRWEQYF.

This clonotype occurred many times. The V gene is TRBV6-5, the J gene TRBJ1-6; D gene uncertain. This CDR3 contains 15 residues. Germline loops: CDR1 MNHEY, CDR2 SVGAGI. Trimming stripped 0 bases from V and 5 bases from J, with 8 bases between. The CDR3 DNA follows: TGTGCCAGCAGTTACTCGACGGGGAATAATTCACCCCTCCACTTT. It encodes CASSYSTGNNSPLHF.

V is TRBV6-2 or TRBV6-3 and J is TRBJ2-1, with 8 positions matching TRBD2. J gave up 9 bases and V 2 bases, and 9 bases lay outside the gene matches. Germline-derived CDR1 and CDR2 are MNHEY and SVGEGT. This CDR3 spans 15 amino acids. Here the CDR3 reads CASSYGSGGGSEQFF. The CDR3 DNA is TGTGCCAGCAGTTACGGGAGCGGGGGAGGGAGTGAGCAGTTCTTC.

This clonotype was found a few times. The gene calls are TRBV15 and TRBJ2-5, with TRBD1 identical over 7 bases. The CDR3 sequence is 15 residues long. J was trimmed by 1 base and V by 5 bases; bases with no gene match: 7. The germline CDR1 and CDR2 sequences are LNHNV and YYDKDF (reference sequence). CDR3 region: CATSPGQRIQETQYF. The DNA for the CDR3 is TGTGCCACCAGCCCGGGACAGCGGATCCAAGAGACCCAGTACTTC.

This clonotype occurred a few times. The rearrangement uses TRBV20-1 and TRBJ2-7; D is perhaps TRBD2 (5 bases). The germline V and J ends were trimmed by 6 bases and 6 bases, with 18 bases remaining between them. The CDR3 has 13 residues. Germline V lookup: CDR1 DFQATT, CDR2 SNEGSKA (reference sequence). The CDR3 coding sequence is TGCAGTGCCACAATGTTTCGCGGACTCGAGCAGTACGTC. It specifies CSATMFRGLEQYV.

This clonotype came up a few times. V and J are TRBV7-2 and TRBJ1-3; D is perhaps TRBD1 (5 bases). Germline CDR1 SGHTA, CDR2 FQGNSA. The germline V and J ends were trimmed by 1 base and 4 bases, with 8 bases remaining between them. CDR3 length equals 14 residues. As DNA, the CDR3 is TGTGCCAGCAGCTTAGACAGGAACGGAAACACCATATATTTT. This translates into CASSLDRNGNTIYF.

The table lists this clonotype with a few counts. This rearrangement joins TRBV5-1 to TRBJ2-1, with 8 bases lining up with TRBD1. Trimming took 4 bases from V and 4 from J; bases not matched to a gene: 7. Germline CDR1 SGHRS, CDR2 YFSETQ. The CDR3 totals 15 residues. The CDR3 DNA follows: TGCGCCAGCAGCCCGACAGGGGTGCGTTACAATGAGCAGTTCTTC. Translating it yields CASSPTGVRYNEQFF.

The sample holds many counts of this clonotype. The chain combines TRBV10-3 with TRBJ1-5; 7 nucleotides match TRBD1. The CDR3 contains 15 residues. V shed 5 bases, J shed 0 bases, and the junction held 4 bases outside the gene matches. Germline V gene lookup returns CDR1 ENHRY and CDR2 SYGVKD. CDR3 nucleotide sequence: TGTGCCATCAGTTCAGACAGGGCTAGCAATCAGCCCCAGCATTTT. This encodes CAISSDRASNQPQHF.

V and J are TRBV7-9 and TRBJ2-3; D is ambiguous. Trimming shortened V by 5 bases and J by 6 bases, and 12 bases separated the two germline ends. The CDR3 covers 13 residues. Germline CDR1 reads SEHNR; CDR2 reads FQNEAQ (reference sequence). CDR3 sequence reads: CASSRELGDTQYF. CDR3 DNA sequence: TGTGCCAGCAGCCGAGAGCTAGGGGATACGCAGTATTTT.

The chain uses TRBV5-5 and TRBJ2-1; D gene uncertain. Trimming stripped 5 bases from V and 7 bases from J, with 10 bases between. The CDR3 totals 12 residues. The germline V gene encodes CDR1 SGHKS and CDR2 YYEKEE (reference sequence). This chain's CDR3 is CASSRAPNEQFF. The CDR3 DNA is TGTGCCAGCAGTCGCGCCCCTAATGAGCAGTTCTTC.

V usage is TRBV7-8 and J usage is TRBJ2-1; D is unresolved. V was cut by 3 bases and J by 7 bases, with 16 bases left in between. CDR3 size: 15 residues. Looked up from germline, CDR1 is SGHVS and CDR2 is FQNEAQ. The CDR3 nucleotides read TGTGCCAGCAGCTTTCGGCCAAACCAATATAATGAGCAGTTCTTC. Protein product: CASSFRPNQYNEQFF.

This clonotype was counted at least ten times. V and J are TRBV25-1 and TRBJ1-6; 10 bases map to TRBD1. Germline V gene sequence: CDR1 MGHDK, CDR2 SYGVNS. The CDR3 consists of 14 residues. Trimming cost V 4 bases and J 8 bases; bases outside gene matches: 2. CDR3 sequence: CASSVGTGDSPLHF. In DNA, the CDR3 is TGTGCCAGCAGTGTTGGGACAGGGGATTCACCCCTCCACTTT.

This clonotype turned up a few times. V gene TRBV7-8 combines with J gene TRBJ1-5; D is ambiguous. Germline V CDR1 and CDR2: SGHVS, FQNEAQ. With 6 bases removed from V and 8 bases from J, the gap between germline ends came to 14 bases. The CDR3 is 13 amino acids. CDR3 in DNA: TGTGCCAGCAGGTCCAGCCATAATGAGCCCCAGCATTTT. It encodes CASRSSHNEPQHF.

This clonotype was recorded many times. The chain's CDR3 is CASSLRGVGMKQFF. CDR3 sequence (DNA): TGTGCCAGCAGCTTAAGGGGGGTTGGGATGAAGCAGTTCTTC. V gene TRBV11-2 combines with J gene TRBJ2-1; possibly TRBD1 or TRBD2 for D (6 bases each). The length of the CDR3 is 14 residues. V shed 2 bases and J shed 11 bases, with 16 bases lying between them. CDR1 is SGHAT and CDR2 is FQNNGV in the germline V gene.